Presented here are 3 T cell receptor beta chains from one specimen sequenced in a study of blood T cell repertoires in COVID-19. This table comes from immunoSEQ multiplex PCR, and its TCRdb copy is limited to in-frame clones, with some not included. The data show 140,000 or so clones, with around 85% seen just once and approximately 9.1% held by the top ten. The sample taken for sequencing was PBMCs or T cells enriched from blood (not recorded which). These receptors came from a man between 45 and 60 years old who had recovered from COVID-19.

This clone was picked up many times. V usage is TRBV7-8 and J usage is TRBJ1-5, with D hard to call. CDR3 length: 13 amino acids. Germline V gives CDR1 SGHVS, CDR2 FQNEAQ. The V end was cut by 5 bases, the J end by 0 bases, with 5 bases between. The CDR3 sequence: CASSPPSNQPQHF. The CDR3 nucleotides are TGTGCCAGCAGCCCTCCTAGCAATCAGCCCCAGCATTTT.

The rearrangement uses TRBV7-2 and TRBJ1-5; D might be TRBD1 (6 bases). The V gene's germline CDR1 is SGHTA and CDR2 FQGNSA. V was trimmed by 4 bases and J by 2 bases, leaving 6 bases between them. The CDR3 extends over 13 amino acids. The chain's CDR3 is CASSYRGNQPQHF. In DNA, the CDR3 is TGTGCCAGCAGCTACAGGGGCAATCAGCCCCAGCATTTT.

V usage is TRBV7-2 and J usage is TRBJ2-1; TRBD1 aligns across 9 bases. CDR1 is SGHTA, CDR2 FQGNSA, per germline. The CDR3 loop spans 15 amino acids. V trimming: 5 bases; J trimming: 5 bases; junction bases outside the gene matches: 7. The CDR3 coding sequence is TGTGCCAGCAGCCCCCGACAGGGGGGCCACAATGAGCAGTTCTTC. Translation: CASSPRQGGHNEQFF. The whole variable domain, remainder taken from reference TRBV7-2 and TRBJ2-1, is GAGVSQSPSNKVTEKGKDVELRCDPISGHTALYWYRQSLGQGLEFLIYFQGNSAPDKSGLPSDRFSAERTGGSVSTLTIQRTQQEDSAVYLCASSPRQGGHNEQFFGPGTRLTVL.